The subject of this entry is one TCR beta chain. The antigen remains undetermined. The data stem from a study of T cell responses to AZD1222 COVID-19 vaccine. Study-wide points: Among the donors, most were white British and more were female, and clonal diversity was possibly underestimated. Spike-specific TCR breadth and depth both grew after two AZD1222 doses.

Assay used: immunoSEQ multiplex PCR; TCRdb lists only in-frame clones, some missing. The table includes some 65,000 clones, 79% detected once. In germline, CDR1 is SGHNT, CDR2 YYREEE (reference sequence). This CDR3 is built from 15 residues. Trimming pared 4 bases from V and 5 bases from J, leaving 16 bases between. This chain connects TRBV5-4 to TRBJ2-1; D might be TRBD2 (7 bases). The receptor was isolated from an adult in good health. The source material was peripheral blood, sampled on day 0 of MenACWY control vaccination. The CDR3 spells CASSRTGGRDNEQFF. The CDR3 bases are TGTGCCAGCAGCAGAACGGGGGGCAGGGACAATGAGCAGTTCTTC.